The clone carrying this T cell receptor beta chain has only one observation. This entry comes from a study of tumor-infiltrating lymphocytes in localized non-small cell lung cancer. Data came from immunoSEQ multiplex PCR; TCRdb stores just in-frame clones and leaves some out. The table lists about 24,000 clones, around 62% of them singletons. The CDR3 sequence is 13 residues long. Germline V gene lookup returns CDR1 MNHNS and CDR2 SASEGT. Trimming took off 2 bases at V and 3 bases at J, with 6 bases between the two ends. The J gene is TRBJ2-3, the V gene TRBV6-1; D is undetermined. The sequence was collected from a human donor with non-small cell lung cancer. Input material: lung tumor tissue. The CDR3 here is CASSESPTDTQYF. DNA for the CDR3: TGTGCCAGCAGTGAAAGCCCAACAGATACGCAGTATTTT.